The following is a TCR beta chain sequence with its context. Trimming took 5 bases from V and 4 from J, leaving 14 bases between them. Germline assignment: CDR1 PRHDT and CDR2 FYEKMQ (reference sequence). This CDR3 is built from 14 residues. Study processing details: Estimation of nucleated cell counts was performed using reference gene primer amplification. Some clones are missing from TCRdb's copy, which holds only in-frame ones; the method was immunoSEQ multiplex PCR. From that table come the V and J calls and clone size; the DNA was used to work out D and trimming. The sample contains roughly 50,000 clones, around four fifths of which appear only once. The data belong to a study of blood T cell repertoires in COVID-19. On the study more broadly: Samples came from the United States, Italy and Spain, spanning acute and convalescent COVID-19. PBMCs, B-cell-depleted T cells, or T cells were the source of the cDNA or gDNA that made up the material.

Sample: peripheral blood. The TCR comes from a human donor in a cohort sampled during active COVID-19. The rearrangement links TRBV13 to TRBJ2-5; D possibly corresponds to TRBD1 (6 bases). Here the CDR3 reads CASSPVFRGETQYF. Written as DNA, the CDR3 is TGTGCCAGCAGCCCTGTCTTCAGGGGAGAGACCCAGTACTTC.